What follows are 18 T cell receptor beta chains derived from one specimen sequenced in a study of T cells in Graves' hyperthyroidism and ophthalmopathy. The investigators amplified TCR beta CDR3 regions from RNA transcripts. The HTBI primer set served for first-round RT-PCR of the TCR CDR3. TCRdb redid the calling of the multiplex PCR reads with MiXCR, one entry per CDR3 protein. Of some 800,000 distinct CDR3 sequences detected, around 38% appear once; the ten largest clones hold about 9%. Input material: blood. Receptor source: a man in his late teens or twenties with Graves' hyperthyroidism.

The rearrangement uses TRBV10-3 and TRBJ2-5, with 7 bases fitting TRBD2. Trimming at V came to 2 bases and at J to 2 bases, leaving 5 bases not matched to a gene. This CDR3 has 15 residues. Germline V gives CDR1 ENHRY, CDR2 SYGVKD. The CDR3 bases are TGTGCCATCAGTGAGGGGGAGGGACCACAAGAGACCCAGTACTTC. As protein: CAISEGEGPQETQYF.

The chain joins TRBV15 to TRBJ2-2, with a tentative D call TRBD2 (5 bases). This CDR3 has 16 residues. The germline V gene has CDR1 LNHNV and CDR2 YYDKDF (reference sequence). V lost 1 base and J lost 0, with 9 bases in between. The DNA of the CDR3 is TGTGCCACCAGCAGAGCATCGGAGGCGAACACCGGGGAGCTGTTTTTT. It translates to CATSRASEANTGELFF.

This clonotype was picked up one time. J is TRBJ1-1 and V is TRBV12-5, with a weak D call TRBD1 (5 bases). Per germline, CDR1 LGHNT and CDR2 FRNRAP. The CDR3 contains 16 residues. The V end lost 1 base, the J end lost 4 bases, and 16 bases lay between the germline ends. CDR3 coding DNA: TGTGCTAGTGGTTTGGGTACCGACAGTTTTGGCACTGAAGCTTTCTTT. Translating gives CASGLGTDSFGTEAFF.

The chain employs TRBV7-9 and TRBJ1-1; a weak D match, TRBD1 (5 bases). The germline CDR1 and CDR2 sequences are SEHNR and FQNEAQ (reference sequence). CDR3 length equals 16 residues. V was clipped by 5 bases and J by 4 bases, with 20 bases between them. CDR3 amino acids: CASSPTMTALSTEAFF. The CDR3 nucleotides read TGTGCCAGCAGCCCCACCATGACAGCGTTGAGCACTGAAGCTTTCTTT.

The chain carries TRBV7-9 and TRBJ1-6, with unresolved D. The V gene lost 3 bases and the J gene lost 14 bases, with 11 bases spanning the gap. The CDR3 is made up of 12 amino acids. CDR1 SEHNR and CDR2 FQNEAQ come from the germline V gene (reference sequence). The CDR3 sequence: CASSLDRPSLHF. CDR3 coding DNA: TGTGCCAGCAGCTTGGACCGGCCATCCCTCCACTTT.

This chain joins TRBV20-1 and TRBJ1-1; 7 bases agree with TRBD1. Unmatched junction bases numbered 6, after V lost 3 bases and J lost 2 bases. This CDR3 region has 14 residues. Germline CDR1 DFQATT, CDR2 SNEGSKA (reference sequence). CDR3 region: CSASSGTDNTEAFF. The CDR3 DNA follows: TGCAGTGCTAGCTCCGGGACAGACAACACTGAAGCTTTCTTT.

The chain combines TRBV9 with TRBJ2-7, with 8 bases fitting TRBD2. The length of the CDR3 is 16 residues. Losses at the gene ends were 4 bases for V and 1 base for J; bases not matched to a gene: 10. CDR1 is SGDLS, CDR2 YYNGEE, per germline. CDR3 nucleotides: TGTGCCAGCAGCCAACGGAGGGCTAGCGGGTCCTACGAGCAGTACTTC. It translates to CASSQRRASGSYEQYF.

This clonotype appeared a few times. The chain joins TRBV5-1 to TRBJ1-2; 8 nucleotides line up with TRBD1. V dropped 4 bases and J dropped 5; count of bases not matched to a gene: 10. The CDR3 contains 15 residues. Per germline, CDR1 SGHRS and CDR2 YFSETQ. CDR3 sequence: CASSPPRGQGYGYTF. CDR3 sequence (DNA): TGCGCCAGCAGCCCCCCCAGGGGGCAGGGGTATGGCTACACCTTC.

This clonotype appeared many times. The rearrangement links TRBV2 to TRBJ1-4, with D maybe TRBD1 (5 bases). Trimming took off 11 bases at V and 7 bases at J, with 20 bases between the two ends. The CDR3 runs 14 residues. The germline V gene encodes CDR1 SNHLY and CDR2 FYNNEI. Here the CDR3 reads CAVQDSGLGEKLFF. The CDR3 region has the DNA TGTGCCGTCCAGGATTCAGGGCTTGGTGAAAAACTGTTTTTT.

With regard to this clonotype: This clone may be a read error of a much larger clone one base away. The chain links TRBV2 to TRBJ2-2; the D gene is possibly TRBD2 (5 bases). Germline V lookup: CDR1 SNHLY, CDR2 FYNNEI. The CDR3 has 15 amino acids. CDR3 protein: CASSALASNTGELLF. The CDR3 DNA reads TGTGCCAGCAGTGCTTTAGCTTCGAACACCGGGGAGCTGCTTTTT.

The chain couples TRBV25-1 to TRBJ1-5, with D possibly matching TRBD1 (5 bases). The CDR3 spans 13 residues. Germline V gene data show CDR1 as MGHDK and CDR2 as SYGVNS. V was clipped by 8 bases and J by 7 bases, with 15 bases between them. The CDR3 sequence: CASLGAGTQPQHF. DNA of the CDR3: TGTGCCAGCTTAGGCGCAGGGACGCAGCCCCAGCATTTT.

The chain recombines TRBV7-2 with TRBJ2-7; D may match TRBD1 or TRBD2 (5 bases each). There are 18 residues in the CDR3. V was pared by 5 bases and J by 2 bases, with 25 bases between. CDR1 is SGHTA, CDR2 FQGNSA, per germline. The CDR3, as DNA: TGTGCCAGCAGCCCTACCGGGGCAGAAACCTATAATCCCTACGAGCAGTACTTC. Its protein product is CASSPTGAETYNPYEQYF.

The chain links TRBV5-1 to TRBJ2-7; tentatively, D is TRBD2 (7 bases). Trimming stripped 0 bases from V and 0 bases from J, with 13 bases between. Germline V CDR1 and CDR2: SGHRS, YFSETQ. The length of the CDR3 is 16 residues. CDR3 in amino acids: CASSLGLGGASYEQYF. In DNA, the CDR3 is TGCGCCAGCAGCTTGGGGCTAGGGGGGGCCTCCTACGAGCAGTACTTC.

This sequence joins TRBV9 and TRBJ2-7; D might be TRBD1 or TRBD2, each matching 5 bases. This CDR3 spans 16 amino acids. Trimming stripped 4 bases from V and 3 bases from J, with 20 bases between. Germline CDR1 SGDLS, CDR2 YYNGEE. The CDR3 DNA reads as TGTGCCAGCAGCCCGGAGTGGGGACGGGGATTCTACGAGCAGTACTTC. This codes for CASSPEWGRGFYEQYF.

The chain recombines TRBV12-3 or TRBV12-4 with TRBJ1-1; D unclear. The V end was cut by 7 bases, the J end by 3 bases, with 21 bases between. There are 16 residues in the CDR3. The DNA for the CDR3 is TGTGCCAGCATCAAGGTCCCCGGGTGGGTGGACACTGAAGCTTTCTTT. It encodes CASIKVPGWVDTEAFF.

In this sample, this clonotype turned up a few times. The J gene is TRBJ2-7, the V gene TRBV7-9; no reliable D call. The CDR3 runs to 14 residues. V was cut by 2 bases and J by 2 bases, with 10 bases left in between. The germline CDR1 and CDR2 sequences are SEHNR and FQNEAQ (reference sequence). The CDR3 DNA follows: TGTGCCAGCAGCTTACCGGACCAGACCTACGAGCAGTACTTC. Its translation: CASSLPDQTYEQYF.

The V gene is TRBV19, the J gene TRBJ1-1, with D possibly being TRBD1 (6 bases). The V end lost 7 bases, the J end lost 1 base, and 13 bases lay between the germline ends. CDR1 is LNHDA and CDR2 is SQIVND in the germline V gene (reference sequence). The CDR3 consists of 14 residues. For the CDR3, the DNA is TGTGCCAGTATCGACGGACAGACGAACACTGAAGCTTTCTTT. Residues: CASIDGQTNTEAFF.

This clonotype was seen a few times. The DNA of the CDR3 is TGCAGTGCTAGGTGGGACCCAGAGAGGCCCCAGCATTTT. It codes for CSARWDPERPQHF. V and J are TRBV20-1 and TRBJ1-5; D is possibly TRBD1 (5 bases). Per the germline V gene, CDR1 is DFQATT and CDR2 is SNEGSKA (reference sequence). This CDR3 region has 13 residues. Deletions cut 3 bases from V and 9 bases from J, with 15 bases between.